The 20 T cell receptor beta chains reported below all come from one sample, sequenced in a study of sequential checkpoint blockade in melanoma. This table comes from immunoSEQ multiplex PCR, and its TCRdb copy is limited to in-frame clones, with some not included. The table records 34,000 or so clones, 82% of them present only once. Treatment here: randomized to nivolumab then ipilimumab (arm A) or the reverse (arm B). The sequencing here drew on CD8+ T cells sorted from blood (inferred from file names), taken from a patient given nivolumab and ipilimumab in sequence. The receptors derive from a human donor with melanoma.

The chain employs TRBV28 and TRBJ2-7, with 7 bases matching TRBD1. CDR1 is MDHEN and CDR2 is SYDVKM in the germline V gene. The CDR3 is 13 amino acids. Trimming at V came to 5 bases and at J to 7 bases, leaving 8 bases not matched to a gene. CDR3 in amino acids: CASSHRGLGEQYF. DNA of the CDR3: TGTGCCAGCAGTCACAGGGGTCTGGGGGAGCAGTACTTC.

The rearrangement joins TRBV27 to TRBJ1-6, with D hard to call. V lost 2 bases to trimming and J lost 11 bases, with 10 bases between them. The germline gives CDR1 MNHEY, CDR2 SMNVEV (reference sequence). This CDR3 contains 13 residues. The DNA for the CDR3 is TGTGCCAGCAGTTTAGGTGACATTCCACCCCTCCACTTT. This codes for CASSLGDIPPLHF.

The chain uses TRBV2 and TRBJ2-5; D might be TRBD2 (5 bases). The CDR3 runs to 12 residues. The germline V gene encodes CDR1 SNHLY and CDR2 FYNNEI. V dropped 4 bases and J dropped 2 bases, with 5 bases sitting between them. CDR3 protein: CASSGGQETQYF. In nucleotides, the CDR3 is TGTGCCAGCAGTGGAGGGCAAGAGACCCAGTACTTC.

The chain combines TRBV27 with TRBJ2-2; tentative D call: TRBD2 (5 bases). The length of the CDR3 is 13 residues. Trimming left V 5 bases short and J 7 bases short, with 11 bases between. Germline V gene lookup returns CDR1 MNHEY and CDR2 SMNVEV (reference sequence). This CDR3 reads CASSEGSIGELFF. CDR3 DNA sequence: TGTGCCAGCAGTGAGGGTTCAATCGGGGAGCTGTTTTTT.

The V call is TRBV7-2, the J call TRBJ2-7, with D maybe TRBD2 (6 bases). Germline lookup yields CDR1 SGHTA and CDR2 FQGNSA. V was pared by 5 bases and J by 1 base, with 15 bases between. The CDR3 is 15 residues long. CDR3 residues: CASSQGGDISYEQYF. In DNA form, the CDR3 reads TGTGCCAGCAGCCAAGGCGGGGATATTTCCTACGAGCAGTACTTC.

This clone has just a few counts. DNA of the CDR3: TGTGCCATCAGTGAGGGTAGCGGACTGGCGGAGCACGAGCAGTACTTC. This gives the protein CAISEGSGLAEHEQYF. The chain has TRBV10-3 and TRBJ2-7, with D perhaps matching TRBD2 (6 bases). Germline V lookup: CDR1 ENHRY, CDR2 SYGVKD. The CDR3 spans 16 residues. The V gene lost 2 bases and the J gene lost 5 bases, with 19 bases spanning the gap.

The CDR3 here is CASSLIPRGGGIYF. The CDR3 nucleotides read TGTGCCAGCAGCTTAATACCTCGGGGAGGCGGCATATATTTT. This chain connects TRBV7-2 to TRBJ1-3, with D unresolved. V dropped 2 bases and J dropped 12 bases, with 17 bases sitting between them. This CDR3 has 14 residues. Germline V gives CDR1 SGHTA, CDR2 FQGNSA.

The chain carries TRBV6-4 and TRBJ2-7; perhaps TRBD1 as D (6 bases). CDR3 size: 15 residues. V was shortened by 4 bases and J by 2 bases, with 15 bases between the two germline ends. The germline V gene encodes CDR1 MRHNA and CDR2 SNTAGT. The CDR3 bases are TGTGCCAGCAGTGCCAAGGACAGAAGACCCTACGAGCAGTACTTC. Amino acid sequence: CASSAKDRRPYEQYF.

This rearrangement joins TRBV28 to TRBJ1-4, with TRBD1 matching 9 bases. The germline CDR1 and CDR2 sequences are MDHEN and SYDVKM. The CDR3 length is 15 residues. V was pared by 4 bases and J by 4 bases, with 4 bases of the junction left unmatched. In nucleotides, the CDR3 is TGTGCCAGCAGTTCCTGGGACAGGGTTAATGAAAAACTGTTTTTT. It encodes CASSSWDRVNEKLFF.

The chain combines TRBV27 with TRBJ1-5, with unresolved D. This CDR3 is built from 15 residues. Germline assignment: CDR1 MNHEY and CDR2 SMNVEV (reference sequence). Trimming pared 3 bases from V and 7 bases from J, leaving 16 bases between. As DNA, the CDR3 is TGTGCCAGCAGTTTTCTCCCGGCAGGCGGGCAGCCCCAGCATTTT. This translates into CASSFLPAGGQPQHF.

The chain recombines TRBV23-1 with TRBJ1-5; D ambiguous. TRBV23-1 is an ORF; its function is uncertain. CDR3 size: 15 residues. Trimming removed 0 bases from V and 6 bases from J, with 12 bases in between. CDR3 nucleotides: TGCGCCAGCAGTCAATCTTGCTCGGGTTTTCAGCCCCAGCATTTT. Its translation is CASSQSCSGFQPQHF.

The CDR3 protein is CATSRGAGVRTGELFF. The CDR3 DNA follows: TGTGCCACCAGCAGAGGGGCAGGGGTTCGCACCGGGGAGCTGTTTTTT. The chain joins TRBV15 to TRBJ2-2; a possible D gene is TRBD1 (6 bases). The V end lost 1 base, the J end lost 4 bases, and 13 bases lay between the germline ends. The CDR3 runs 16 residues. Germline V gene sequence: CDR1 LNHNV, CDR2 YYDKDF (reference sequence).

In this sample, this clone turned up a few times. This sequence joins TRBV6-1 and TRBJ2-7, with 11 bases fitting TRBD2. This CDR3 contains 15 residues. V dropped 2 bases and J dropped 4; count of bases not matched to a gene: 4. The germline V gene has CDR1 MNHNS and CDR2 SASEGT. The chain's CDR3 is CASSERTSGSYEQYF. The CDR3 nucleotides are TGTGCCAGCAGTGAAAGAACTAGCGGGAGTTACGAGCAGTACTTC.

This chain joins TRBV5-1 and TRBJ2-3, with 9 bases identical to TRBD1. The CDR3 spans 15 residues. The V segment lost 0 bases and the J segment 1 base; nucleotides outside the gene matches: 0. CDR1 is SGHRS, CDR2 YFSETQ, per germline. The chain's CDR3 is CASSLGQGGTDTQYF. In nucleotides, the CDR3 is TGCGCCAGCAGCTTGGGACAGGGGGGCACAGATACGCAGTATTTT. Combining the CDR3 with reference TRBV5-1 and TRBJ2-3 gives the whole variable domain KAGVTQTPRYLIKTRGQQVTLSCSPISGHRSVSWYQQTPGQGLQFLFEYFSETQRNKGNFPGRFSGRQFSNSRSEMNVSTLELGDSALYLCASSLGQGGTDTQYFGPGTRLTVL.

The V call is TRBV7-2, the J call TRBJ2-1; 7 positions match TRBD2. Germline CDR1 reads SGHTA; CDR2 reads FQGNSA. The CDR3 runs 15 residues. J was trimmed by 6 bases and V by 1 base; bases with no gene match: 6. In DNA form, the CDR3 reads TGTGCCAGCAGCTTAGGGGGGGGGTTCCTCAATGAGCAGTTCTTC. Protein sequence: CASSLGGGFLNEQFF.

In regard to this clone: The same CDR3 can be traced to other DNA sequences in this sample. V gene TRBV27 combines with J gene TRBJ1-1; D is ambiguous. Germline CDR1 MNHEY, CDR2 SMNVEV (reference sequence). This CDR3 has 14 amino acids. Trimming left V 2 bases short and J 0 bases short, with 7 bases between. CDR3 in DNA: TGTGCCAGCAGTTTAGGGCGAGTGAACACTGAAGCTTTCTTT. Translated, it gives CASSLGRVNTEAFF.

As for this clone: The germline gene is not matched at one end of the junction; a read error may be the cause. This rearrangement joins TRBV20-1 to TRBJ1-1; D remains ambiguous. The germline gives CDR1 DFQATT, CDR2 SNEGSKA (reference sequence). The CDR3 is 10 residues long. The CDR3: CSASELRLSF. Here the CDR3 DNA reads TGCAGTGCTAGTGAGCTTCGACTCTCTTTT.

This chain joins TRBV6-5 and TRBJ2-5, with D possibly TRBD2 on 5 matching bases. Looked up from germline, CDR1 is MNHEY and CDR2 is SVGAGI. The CDR3 covers 15 residues. Between the trimmed V and J ends, which lost 2 bases and 4 bases, there was a span of 14 bases. The CDR3 loop reads CASSYTGIGIETQYF. CDR3 DNA sequence: TGTGCCAGCAGTTACACGGGGATAGGAATAGAGACCCAGTACTTC.

In nucleotides, the CDR3 is TGTGCCAGCAGCGACCCCGGGACTAGCGGGGGGGCGCATGAGCAGTTCTTC. It is translated as CASSDPGTSGGAHEQFF. J is TRBJ2-1 and V is TRBV13; 16 positions match TRBD2. Trimming took 5 bases from V and 8 from J; bases not matched to a gene: 9. Germline assignment: CDR1 PRHDT and CDR2 FYEKMQ (reference sequence). This CDR3 has 17 residues. The whole variable domain, remainder taken from reference TRBV13 and TRBJ2-1, is AAGVIQSPRHLIKEKRETATLKCYPIPRHDTVYWYQQGPGQDPQFLISFYEKMQSDKGSIPDRFSAQQFSDYHSELNMSSLELGDSALYFCASSDPGTSGGAHEQFFGPGTRLTVL.

The chain carries TRBV6-5 and TRBJ1-4; D gene uncertain. Trimming shortened V by 2 bases and J by 1 base, and 5 bases separated the two germline ends. CDR1 MNHEY and CDR2 SVGAGI come from the germline V gene. The CDR3 covers 14 residues. CDR3 DNA sequence: TGTGCCAGCAGTTACCGTCTAACTAATGAAAAACTGTTTTTT. Amino acids: CASSYRLTNEKLFF.